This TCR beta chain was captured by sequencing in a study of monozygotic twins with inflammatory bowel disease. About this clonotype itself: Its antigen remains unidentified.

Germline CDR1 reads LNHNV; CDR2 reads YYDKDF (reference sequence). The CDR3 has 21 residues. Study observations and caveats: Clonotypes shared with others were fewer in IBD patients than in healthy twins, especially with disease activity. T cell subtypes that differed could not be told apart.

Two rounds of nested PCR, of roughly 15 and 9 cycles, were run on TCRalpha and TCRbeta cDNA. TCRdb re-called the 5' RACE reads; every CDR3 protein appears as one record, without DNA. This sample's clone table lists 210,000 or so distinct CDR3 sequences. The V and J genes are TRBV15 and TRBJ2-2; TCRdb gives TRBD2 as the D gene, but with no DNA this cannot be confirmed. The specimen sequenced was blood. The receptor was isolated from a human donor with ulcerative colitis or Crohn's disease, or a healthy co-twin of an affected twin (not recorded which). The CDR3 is CATSRERTGLAGAARPGELFF.